This T cell receptor (beta chain) is from a study of molecular identifiers for immune sequencing clone quantification. On this clonotype: Its antigen is not known.

This CDR3 has 21 residues. V gave up 0 bases and J gave up 5 bases, with 26 bases separating them. Germline CDR1 LGHNA, CDR2 YNFKEQ. TCRdb independently ran MiXCR on the PCR reads; one entry per CDR3 protein. The sample has approximately 670,000 distinct CDR3 sequences; just under 20% are singletons. Regarding the study as a whole: Among effectors, clones above 20 RNA copies held over 97% of molecules; among naive cells, under 1%.

The sample taken for sequencing was naive CD8+ T cells from blood, with Jurkat cell RNA spiked in. Subset meaning: FACS-sorted CD8+CD4-CCR7+CD45RA+ naive T cells. This clonotype was obtained from a human donor in good health. Some libraries in this study had Jurkat cell RNA spiked in. V and J are TRBV4-2 and TRBJ1-6; a weak D match, TRBD1 (6 bases). The CDR3 region has the DNA TGTGCCAGCAGCCAAGATAGGGAGGGGGAGGTATGGATAATTGATAATTCACCCCTCCACTTT. Translation gives CASSQDREGEVWIIDNSPLHF.